This T cell receptor (beta chain) was documented in a study of blood T cells in healthy people across ages. General study points: The fall in TCR beta diversity per million T cells was roughly linear with age.

The CDR3 runs 16 residues. Germline V lookup: CDR1 MNHEY, CDR2 SVGAGI. The trim removed 1 base at V and 8 bases at J, leaving 7 bases unmatched. Comments on this clonotype: What it binds is unknown.

The authors ran a second PCR of about 6 to 11 cycles using a sample-barcoded 5' primer and a J-beta primer mix. Carrying 12 random nucleotides, a template-switch adaptor labeled each individual cDNA molecule. Every sample produced at least 3 million CDR3-containing paired-end reads. TCRdb fed the 5' RACE reads into MiXCR, producing one record per CDR3 protein. The table has hundreds of thousands of distinct CDR3 sequences, roughly 26% seen once. This rearrangement joins TRBV6-5 to TRBJ2-2, with 10 nucleotides matching TRBD1. The TCR comes from a woman of 80 years or more in good health. Sequences were obtained from blood. CDR3 residues: CASSYLPGQGKGELFF. CDR3 nucleotides: TGTGCCAGCAGTTACTTGCCGGGACAGGGGAAGGGGGAGCTGTTTTTT.